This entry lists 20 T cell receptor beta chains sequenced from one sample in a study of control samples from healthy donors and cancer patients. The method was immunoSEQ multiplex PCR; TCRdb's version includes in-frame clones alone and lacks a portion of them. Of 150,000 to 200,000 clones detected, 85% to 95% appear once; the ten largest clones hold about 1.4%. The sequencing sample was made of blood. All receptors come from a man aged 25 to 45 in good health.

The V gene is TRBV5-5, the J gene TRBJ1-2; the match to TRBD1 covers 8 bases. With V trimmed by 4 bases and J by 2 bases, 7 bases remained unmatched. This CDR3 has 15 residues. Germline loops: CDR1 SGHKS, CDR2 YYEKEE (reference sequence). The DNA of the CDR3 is TGTGCCAGCAGCATGACAGGGGCCACCAACTATGGCTACACCTTC. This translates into CASSMTGATNYGYTF.

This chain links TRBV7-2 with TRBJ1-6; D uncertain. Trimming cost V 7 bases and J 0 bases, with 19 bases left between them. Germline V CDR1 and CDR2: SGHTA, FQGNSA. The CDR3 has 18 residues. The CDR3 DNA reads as TGTGCCAGCACCCACAGCTGGCGGTTAGGCTCCTATAATTCACCCCTCCACTTT. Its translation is CASTHSWRLGSYNSPLHF.

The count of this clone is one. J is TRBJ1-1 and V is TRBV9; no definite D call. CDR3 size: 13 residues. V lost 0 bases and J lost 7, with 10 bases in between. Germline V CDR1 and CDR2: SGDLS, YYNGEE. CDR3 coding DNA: TGTGCCAGCAGCGTAGAGTCGGGCAGTGAAGCTTTCTTT. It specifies CASSVESGSEAFF.

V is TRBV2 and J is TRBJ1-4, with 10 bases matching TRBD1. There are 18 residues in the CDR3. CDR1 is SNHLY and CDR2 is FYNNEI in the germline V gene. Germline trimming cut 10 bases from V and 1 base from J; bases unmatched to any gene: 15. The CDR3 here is CATLNPGQGYGTNEKLFF. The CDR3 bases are TGTGCCACCCTAAACCCGGGACAGGGGTACGGAACTAATGAAAAACTGTTTTTT. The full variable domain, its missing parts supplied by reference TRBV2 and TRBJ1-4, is EPEVTQTPSHQVTQMGQEVILRCVPISNHLYFYWYRQILGQKVEFLVSFYNNEISEKSEIFDDQFSVERPDGSNFTLKIRSTKLEDSAMYFCATLNPGQGYGTNEKLFFGSGTQLSVL.

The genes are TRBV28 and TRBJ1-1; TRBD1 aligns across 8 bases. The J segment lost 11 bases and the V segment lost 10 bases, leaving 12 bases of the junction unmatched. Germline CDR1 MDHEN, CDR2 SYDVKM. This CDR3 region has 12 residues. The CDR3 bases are TGTGCCACGTCGACAGGGGCAGTGAGGGCTTTCTTT. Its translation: CATSTGAVRAFF. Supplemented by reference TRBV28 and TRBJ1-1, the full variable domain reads DVKVTQSSRYLVKRTGEKVFLECVQDMDHENMFWYRQDPGLGLRLIYFSYDVKMKEKGDIPEGYSVSREKKERFSLILESASTNQTSMYLCATSTGAVRAFFGQGTRLTVV.

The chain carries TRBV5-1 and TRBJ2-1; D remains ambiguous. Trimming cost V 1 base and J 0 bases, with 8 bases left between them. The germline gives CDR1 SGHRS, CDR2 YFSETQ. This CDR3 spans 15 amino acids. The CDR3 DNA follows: TGCGCCAGCAGCTTGCGGGCAAGCTCCTACAATGAGCAGTTCTTC. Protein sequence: CASSLRASSYNEQFF.

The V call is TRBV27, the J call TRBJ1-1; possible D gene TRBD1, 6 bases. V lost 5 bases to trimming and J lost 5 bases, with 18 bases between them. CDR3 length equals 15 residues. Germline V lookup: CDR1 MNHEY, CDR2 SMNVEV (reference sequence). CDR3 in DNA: TGTGCCAGCAGTCCACACTCAGGGGCCGGGACTGAAGCTTTCTTT. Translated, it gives CASSPHSGAGTEAFF.

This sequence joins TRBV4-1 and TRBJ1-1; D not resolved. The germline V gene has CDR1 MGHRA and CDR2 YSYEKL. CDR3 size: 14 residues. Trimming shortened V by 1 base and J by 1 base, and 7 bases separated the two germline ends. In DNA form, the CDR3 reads TGCGCCAGCAGCCAAGCGATCTCGAACACTGAAGCTTTCTTT. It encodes CASSQAISNTEAFF.

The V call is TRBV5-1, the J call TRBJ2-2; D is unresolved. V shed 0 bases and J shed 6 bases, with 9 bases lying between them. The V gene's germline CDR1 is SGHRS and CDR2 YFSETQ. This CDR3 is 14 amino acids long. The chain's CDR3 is CASSLAPGPGELFF. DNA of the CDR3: TGCGCCAGCAGCTTGGCACCTGGGCCCGGGGAGCTGTTTTTT.

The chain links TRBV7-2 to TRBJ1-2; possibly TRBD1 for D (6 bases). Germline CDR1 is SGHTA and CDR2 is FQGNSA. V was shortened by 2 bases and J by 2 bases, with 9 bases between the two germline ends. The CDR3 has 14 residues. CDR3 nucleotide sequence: TGTGCCAGCAGCTTAAGGGGGACAAACTATGGCTACACCTTC. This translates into CASSLRGTNYGYTF.

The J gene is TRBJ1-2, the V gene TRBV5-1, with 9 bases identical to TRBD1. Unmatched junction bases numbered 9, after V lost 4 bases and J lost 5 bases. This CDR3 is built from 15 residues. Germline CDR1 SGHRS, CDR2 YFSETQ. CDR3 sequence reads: CASSPGFGTGYGYTF. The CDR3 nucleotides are TGCGCCAGCAGCCCAGGTTTCGGGACAGGGTATGGCTACACCTTC.

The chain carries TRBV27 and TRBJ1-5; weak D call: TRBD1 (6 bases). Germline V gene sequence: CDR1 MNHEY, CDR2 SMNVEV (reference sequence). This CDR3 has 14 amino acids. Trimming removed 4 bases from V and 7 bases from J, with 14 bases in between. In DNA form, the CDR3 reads TGTGCCAGCAGTTACGTTATCGGGGGCCAGCCCCAGCATTTT. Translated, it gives CASSYVIGGQPQHF.

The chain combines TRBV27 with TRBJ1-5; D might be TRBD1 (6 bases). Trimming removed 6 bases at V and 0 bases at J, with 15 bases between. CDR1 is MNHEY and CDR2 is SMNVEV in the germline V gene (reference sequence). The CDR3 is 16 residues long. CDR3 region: CASRQGGGLSNQPQHF. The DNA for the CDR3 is TGTGCCAGCAGACAGGGAGGGGGACTTAGCAATCAGCCCCAGCATTTT.

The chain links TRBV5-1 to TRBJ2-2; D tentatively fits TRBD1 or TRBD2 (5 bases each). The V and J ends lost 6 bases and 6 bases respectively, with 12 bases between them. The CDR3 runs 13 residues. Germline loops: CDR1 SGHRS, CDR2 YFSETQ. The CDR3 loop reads CASNALGAGELFF. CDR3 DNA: TGCGCCAGCAATGCTCTGGGGGCCGGGGAGCTGTTTTTT.

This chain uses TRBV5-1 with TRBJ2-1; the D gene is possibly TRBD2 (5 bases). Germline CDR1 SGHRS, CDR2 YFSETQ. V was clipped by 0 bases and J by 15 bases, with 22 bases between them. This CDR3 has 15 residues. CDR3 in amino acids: CASSLDFSGRVDRFF. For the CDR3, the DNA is TGCGCCAGCAGCTTGGATTTCAGCGGCCGGGTAGATAGGTTCTTC.

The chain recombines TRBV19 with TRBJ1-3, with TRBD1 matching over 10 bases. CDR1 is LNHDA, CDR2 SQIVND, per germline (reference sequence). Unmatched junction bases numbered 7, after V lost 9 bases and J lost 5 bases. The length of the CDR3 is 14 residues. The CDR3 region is CASLPDRGRNTIYF. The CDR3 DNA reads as TGTGCCAGCCTTCCTGACAGGGGGCGAAACACCATATATTTT.

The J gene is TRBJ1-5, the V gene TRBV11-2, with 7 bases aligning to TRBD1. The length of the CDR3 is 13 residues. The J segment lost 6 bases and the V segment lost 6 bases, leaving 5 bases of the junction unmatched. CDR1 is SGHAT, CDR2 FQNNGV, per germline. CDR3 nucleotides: TGTGCCAGCAGTGAACAGGGGCCTCAGCCCCAGCATTTT. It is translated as CASSEQGPQPQHF.

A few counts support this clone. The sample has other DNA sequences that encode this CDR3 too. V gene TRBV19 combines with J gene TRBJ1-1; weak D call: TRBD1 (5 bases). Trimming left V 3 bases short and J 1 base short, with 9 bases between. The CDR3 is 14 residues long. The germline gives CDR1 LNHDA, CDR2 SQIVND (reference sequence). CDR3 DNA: TGTGCCAGTAGTATTTTTGGGGGGAACACTGAAGCTTTCTTT. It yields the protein CASSIFGGNTEAFF.

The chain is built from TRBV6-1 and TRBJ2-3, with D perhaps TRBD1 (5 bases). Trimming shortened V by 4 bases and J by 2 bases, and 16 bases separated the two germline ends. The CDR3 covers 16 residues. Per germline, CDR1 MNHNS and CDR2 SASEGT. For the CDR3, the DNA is TGTGCCAGCAGTGGGCGTTGGGGCGCGGTCACAGATACGCAGTATTTT. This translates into CASSGRWGAVTDTQYF.

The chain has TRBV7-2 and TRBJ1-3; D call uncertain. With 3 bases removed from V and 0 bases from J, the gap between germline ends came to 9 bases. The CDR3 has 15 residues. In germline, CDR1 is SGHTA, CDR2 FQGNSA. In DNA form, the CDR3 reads TGTGCCAGCAGCTTTGGACGGGCCTCTGGAAACACCATATATTTT. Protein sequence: CASSFGRASGNTIYF.